This is a list of T cell receptor beta chains from one sample in a study of OX40 agonist ivuxolimab in advanced cancers. Clones were sequenced by immunoSEQ multiplex PCR, and TCRdb holds only the in-frame ones, with some missing. Altogether some 50,000 clones are present, 75% to 80% being singletons, with the ten largest covering approximately 8%. The source was CD4+ or CD8+ T cells sorted from blood, collected in a trial of the OX40 agonist ivuxolimab. The receptors stem from an adult with an advanced solid tumor such as melanoma, head and neck, liver or kidney cancer. CDR3s include the opening cysteine and the closing phenylalanine or tryptophan. Fields, in order: D gene, clone size, J gene, V gene, CDR3 DNA, CDR3 protein. D genes are given only for firm matches. Clone size is shown for a subset of rows, as once, few, many or a class of expanded clone.

>-|-|TRBJ2-7|TRBV5-6
TGTGCCAGCAGCGGCAGCCTATCCTACGAGCAGTACTTC
CASSGSLSYEQYF
>-|-|TRBJ1-1|TRBV20-1
TGCAGTGCTAGACACGACACTGAAGCTTTCTTT
CSARHDTEAFF
>TRBD1|few|TRBJ1-5|TRBV19
TGTGCCAGTACAGCTTCAAGGGACAGGGGTAGTCAGCCCCAGCATTTT
CASTASRDRGSQPQHF
>TRBD2|-|TRBJ2-7|TRBV4-1
TGCGCCAGCAGCCAAGTCCCGGGAGGACCAATCTACGAGCAGTACTTC
CASSQVPGGPIYEQYF
>TRBD2|-|TRBJ2-5|TRBV13
TGTGCCAGCAGCCGACGACTAGCGGGAGTTCGCAGGTACTTC
CASSRRLAGVRRYF
>-|-|TRBJ2-2|TRBV5-1
TGCGCCAGCAGCTTCCTGGGCACCGGGGAGCTGTTTTTT
CASSFLGTGELFF
>-|-|TRBJ2-7|TRBV2
TGCGCCAGCAGCTTCGCTAGCGAGTTGTACGAGCAGTACTTC
CASSFASELYEQYF
>TRBD1|few|TRBJ2-3|TRBV6-5
TGTGCCAGCAGTTACTCGACAGGGGATCAGACAGATACGCAGTATTTT
CASSYSTGDQTDTQYF
>-|-|TRBJ2-2|TRBV7-7
TGTGCCAGCAGCTTAGGGGATTTCGGGGAGCTGTTTTTT
CASSLGDFGELFF
>-|-|TRBJ1-1|TRBV6-1
TGTGCCAGCAGTGAGGGGAGGGGGGGTTTAGGAACTGAAGCTTTCTTT
CASSEGRGGLGTEAFF
>TRBD2|-|TRBJ2-3|TRBV5-6
TGTGCCAGCAGCTACCGACTAGCGGGAGTTTGGGATACGCAGTATTTT
CASSYRLAGVWDTQYF
>-|-|TRBJ2-2|TRBV5-1
TGCGCCAGCAGCTTGTCTTTGCCGGGAGCCGGGGAGCTGTTTTTT
CASSLSLPGAGELFF
>TRBD1|-|TRBJ1-5|TRBV18
TGTGCCAGCTCACCAAAAAACACAGGGGTCCAGCCCCAGCATTTT
CASSPKNTGVQPQHF
>-|-|TRBJ2-7|TRBV5-1
TGCGCCAGCAGCTTTCTCGGAGGGACCTACGAGCAGTACTTC
CASSFLGGTYEQYF
>-|-|TRBJ2-3|TRBV18
TGTGCCAGCTCACCACCGAGGACCGGACAAGATACGCAGTATTTT
CASSPPRTGQDTQYF
>-|-|TRBJ2-7|TRBV6-1
TGTGCCAGCAGCCGGGACAACTACGAGCAGTACTTC
CASSRDNYEQYF
>TRBD2|once|TRBJ2-7|TRBV11-2
TGTGCCAGCAGCTTAAGTTTATCTACTAGCGGGATCCTCGAGCAGTACTTC
CASSLSLSTSGILEQYF
>-|-|TRBJ1-5|TRBV30
TGTGCCTGGAGTGTGCGGGGGGGGGATCAGCCCCAGCATTTT
CAWSVRGGDQPQHF
>-|-|TRBJ1-4|TRBV18
TGTGCCAGCTCACCTCAACAGGGAAGGGATGAAAAACTGTTTTTT
CASSPQQGRDEKLFF
>TRBD2|-|TRBJ2-3|TRBV28
TGTGCCAGCAACGGCGGGAGGGAACTCACAGATACGCAGTATTTT
CASNGGRELTDTQYF
>TRBD2|-|TRBJ2-7|TRBV10-1
TGCGCCAGCAGTGCTTCCCCGGGACTAGCAACGGGCGAGCAGTACTTC
CASSASPGLATGEQYF
>-|once|TRBJ1-5|TRBV4-2
TGTGCCAGCAGCTTTAAGGGAGGGGACAATCAGCCCCAGCATTTT
CASSFKGGDNQPQHF
>-|-|TRBJ2-3|TRBV2
TGTGCCAGCAGTGAACAGGGTGGGAGAAGCACAGATACGCAGTATTTT
CASSEQGGRSTDTQYF
>TRBD1|-|TRBJ1-5|TRBV19
TGTGCCAGTAGGCAAACCGGGGACAGGGGGGCGAGTCAGCCCCAGCATTTT
CASRQTGDRGASQPQHF
>TRBD2|medium-sized|TRBJ2-7|TRBV4-1
TGCGCCAGCAGCCTTTTGGAACTAGCGGGAGTCCCCTGGGGTGAGCAGTACTTC
CASSLLELAGVPWGEQYF
>-|-|TRBJ2-7|TRBV4-3
TGCGCCAGCAGCCAAACCTCGATAAACTACGAGCAGTACTTC
CASSQTSINYEQYF
>TRBD2|-|TRBJ2-3|TRBV5-6
TGTGCCAGCAGCTTGGCTCTGGCGGGAGGCACAGATACGCAGTATTTT
CASSLALAGGTDTQYF
>TRBD1|once|TRBJ2-7|TRBV19
TGTGCCAGTAGTAAGATCGGGACAGGGACTTCCTACGAGCAGTACTTC
CASSKIGTGTSYEQYF
>-|-|TRBJ1-2|TRBV4-2
TGTGCCAGCAGCTTGGCAGGGGAGGGCTATGGCTACACCTTC
CASSLAGEGYGYTF
>-|-|TRBJ1-2|TRBV5-6
TGTGCCAGCACTATAGACAGGAACTATGGCTACACCTTC
CASTIDRNYGYTF
>TRBD1|-|TRBJ2-3|TRBV7-9
TGTGCCAGCAGCGCCAGGGGGCCAGATACGCAGTATTTT
CASSARGPDTQYF
>TRBD1|-|TRBJ2-7|TRBV30
TGTGCCTGGACCGGGACAGGGCCTTACGAGCAGTACTTC
CAWTGTGPYEQYF
>-|-|TRBJ1-5|TRBV7-9
TGTGCCAGCAGCTTAGCGGGGGCTGGCAATCAGCCCCAGCATTTT
CASSLAGAGNQPQHF
>TRBD2|-|TRBJ2-1|TRBV6-6
TGTGCCAGCAGGTCACTAGCGGGAGGAATCGACAATGAGCAGTTCTTC
CASRSLAGGIDNEQFF
>TRBD2|-|TRBJ2-5|TRBV5-4
TGTGCCAGCAGCTGGGGACTAGCGGGGCAAGAGACCCAGTACTTC
CASSWGLAGQETQYF
>-|-|TRBJ2-7|TRBV6-1
TGTGCCAGCAGTGAATTCCGGGCTACGCAGCAGTACTTC
CASSEFRATQQYF
>-|-|TRBJ1-1|TRBV18
TGTGCCAGCTCACCACGTCAACGCGGGGAGGACACTGAAGCTTTCTTT
CASSPRQRGEDTEAFF
>TRBD2|-|TRBJ2-2|TRBV7-7
TGTGCCAGCAGCCCCGGGGCTAGCGGGACCGGGGAGCTGTTTTTT
CASSPGASGTGELFF
>-|medium-sized|TRBJ2-1|TRBV4-1
TGCGCCAGCAGCCTCTACTCCGGTTATACGGCCAATGAGCAGTTCTTC
CASSLYSGYTANEQFF
>-|-|TRBJ2-7|TRBV10-3
TGTGCCATCAGTGAGTCCAACTACGAGCAGTACTTC
CAISESNYEQYF
>-|-|TRBJ1-2|TRBV7-9
TGTGCCAGCAGCTTGGAATCTCTAAACTATGGCTACACCTTC
CASSLESLNYGYTF
>-|-|TRBJ2-2|TRBV6-1
TGTGCCTCAAAGTGGGAGCTCACGAACACCGGGGAGCTGTTTTTT
CASKWELTNTGELFF
>TRBD1|-|TRBJ1-2|TRBV28
TGTGCCAGCAGACGACAGGGGGCGTCCAACTATGGCTACACCTTC
CASRRQGASNYGYTF
>TRBD2|-|TRBJ2-2|TRBV10-1
TGCGCCAGCAGTGAGTCGTTCGGTGGACTAGCGGGGCTGAACACCGGGGAGCTGTTTTTT
CASSESFGGLAGLNTGELFF
>TRBD2|-|TRBJ2-7|TRBV7-9
TGTGCCAGCAGCTTGGCTAGCGGTTACTACGAGCAGTACTTC
CASSLASGYYEQYF
>TRBD2|few|TRBJ2-7|TRBV5-1
TGCGCCAGCAGCTTGTCCTCGGGCGGGAGTTACGAGCAGTACTTC
CASSLSSGGSYEQYF
>-|-|TRBJ2-6|TRBV11-2
TGTGCCAGCCGACGAGAGTTTAGGGTAGGGGCCAACGTCCTGACTTTC
CASRREFRVGANVLTF
>-|-|TRBJ1-2|TRBV10-3
TGTGCCATCAGTGAAGGTGATTATGGCTACACCTTC
CAISEGDYGYTF
>-|-|TRBJ2-1|TRBV5-8
TGTGCCAGCAGCGGGGGAGTGGGATCATACAATGAGCAGTTCTTC
CASSGGVGSYNEQFF
>-|-|TRBJ1-2|TRBV10-3
TGTGCCATCAGTGGGGAGGGGTCCTATGGCTACACCTTC
CAISGEGSYGYTF
>-|-|TRBJ1-3|TRBV19
TGTGCCAGTAGTATCGGACAGCCGAGCTCTGGAAACACCATATATTTT
CASSIGQPSSGNTIYF
>-|-|TRBJ2-7|TRBV2
TGTGCCAGCAGTGTACTGCAGGTCTACGAGCAGTACTTC
CASSVLQVYEQYF
>-|few|TRBJ2-3|TRBV4-3
TGCGCCAGCAGCCGCGACAGCACAGATACGCAGTATTTT
CASSRDSTDTQYF
>TRBD2|once|TRBJ2-3|TRBV5-4
TGTGCCAGCAGCGGGGGACTAGTGGGGCGAGATACGCAGTATTTT
CASSGGLVGRDTQYF
>-|-|TRBJ1-5|TRBV30
TGTGCCTGGACCCAGGGAAGGAATCAGCCCCAGCATTTT
CAWTQGRNQPQHF